The source of this T cell receptor (beta chain) is a study of Ad26.COV2.S vaccination and SARS-CoV-2 variants. Germline V gene data show CDR1 as SGHTA and CDR2 as FQGNSA. The CDR3 sequence is 17 residues long. Losses at the gene ends were 8 bases for V and 0 bases for J; bases not matched to a gene: 10. Treatment: over 15 received Ad26.COV2.S at low or high dose, single or two shots; about 5 received placebo; per-sample allocation not given. Day 63 following the first vaccine or placebo injection was when the samples were taken. Adults aged 18-55 years in Boston included the donor. This table comes from immunoSEQ multiplex PCR, and its TCRdb copy is limited to in-frame clones, with some not included. The sample holds some 300,000 clones, around 84% seen once.

The sequence derives from a person aged 18 to 65 who received the Ad26.COV2.S COVID-19 vaccine or a placebo. The material sequenced was peripheral blood, taken in a trial of Ad26.COV2.S vaccine versus placebo. This chain connects TRBV7-2 to TRBJ2-7; 13 nucleotides agree with TRBD2. The CDR3 loop is CASQGTSGTQGSYEQYF. CDR3 coding DNA: TGTGCCAGCCAAGGGACTAGCGGGACCCAGGGCTCCTACGAGCAGTACTTC.